This record concerns one TCR beta chain sequence. Seattle participants joined during active infection and were tracked over time. Methods used by the authors: The authors estimated nucleated cell counts from reference gene primer amplification. Clones were read by immunoSEQ multiplex PCR, and TCRdb kept only the in-frame ones, dropping some. The V and J calls and clone size are taken from that table; D and trimming were inferred from the DNA. The sample records 100,000 to 150,000 clones, more than 80% being singletons. These data are taken from a study of blood T cell repertoires in COVID-19. Study details: COVID-19 samples collected from the United States, Italy and Spain covered acute and convalescent phases. Nucleic acid was either cDNA or gDNA, and it came from T cells, B-cell-depleted T cells, or PBMCs.

Germline values: CDR1 LGHDT, CDR2 YNNKEL (reference sequence). This CDR3 spans 16 amino acids. Trimming took 1 base from V and 0 from J, leaving 10 bases between them. The genes are TRBV3-1 (or the pseudogene TRBV3-2) and TRBJ1-3; D perhaps matches TRBD1 (5 bases). The receptor was derived from a woman aged 80 or over with COVID-19, enrolled during active disease. The material sequenced was peripheral blood. The DNA for the CDR3 is TGTGCCAGCAGCCAAGTACAGGTCTTCTCTGGAAACACCATATATTTT. Amino acid sequence: CASSQVQVFSGNTIYF.